A selection of T cell receptor beta chains follows, all from one sample in a study of blood T cell repertoires in COVID-19. Data came from immunoSEQ multiplex PCR; TCRdb stores just in-frame clones and leaves some out. The data contain under 150,000 clones, roughly 79% of them singletons. Specimen: peripheral blood. These receptors were taken from a man aged 45-60 years with active or convalescent COVID-19. Both conserved end residues are part of each CDR3. A D gene is named only where the DNA matches it firmly. Clone sizes are given selectively: once, few, many, or a class where the clone is expanded.

clone_size,d_call,j_call,v_call,cdr3_aa,cdr3_nt
.,.,TRBJ2-7,TRBV20-1,CSALLTPEQYF,TGCAGTGCCCTACTCACTCCCGAGCAGTACTTC
.,TRBD2,TRBJ2-1,TRBV19,CASSIGLAGAWEQFF,TGTGCCAGTAGTATAGGGCTAGCGGGGGCCTGGGAGCAGTTCTTC
.,TRBD1,TRBJ2-6,TRBV11-2,CASRPRRGPGANVLTF,TGTGCCAGCAGACCTCGTAGGGGGCCGGGGGCCAACGTCCTGACTTTC
.,.,TRBJ2-1,TRBV9,CASSPSVSSYNEQFF,TGTGCCAGCAGCCCTAGCGTAAGCTCCTACAATGAGCAGTTCTTC
.,.,TRBJ1-2,TRBV7-3,CASSLDMELGGYTF,TGTGCCAGCAGCTTAGATATGGAGCTGGGTGGCTACACCTTC
.,.,TRBJ2-1,TRBV7-3,CASSFRGHNEQFF,TGTGCCAGCAGCTTCAGGGGACACAATGAGCAGTTCTTC
.,.,TRBJ2-7,TRBV11-2,CASSTLGSGEQYF,TGTGCCAGCAGCACACTAGGATCGGGCGAGCAGTACTTC
.,.,TRBJ1-1,TRBV11-2,CASSPRGINTEAFF,TGTGCCAGCAGCCCACGGGGGATCAACACTGAAGCTTTCTTT
.,TRBD1,TRBJ2-5,TRBV5-1,CASRLQGAYQETQYF,TGCGCCAGCAGGCTGCAGGGGGCGTACCAAGAGACCCAGTACTTC
.,.,TRBJ2-2,TRBV3-1/TRBV3-2,CASSQVVTSTGELFF,TGTGCCAGCAGCCAAGTCGTTACTAGCACCGGGGAGCTGTTTTTT
once,.,TRBJ1-2,TRBV9,CASSVHFNYGYTF,TGTGCCAGCAGCGTACACTTTAACTATGGCTACACCTTC
.,.,TRBJ2-3,TRBV24-1,CATSATATDTQYF,TGTGCCACCAGTGCCACAGCCACAGATACGCAGTATTTT
.,.,TRBJ2-3,TRBV21-1,CASISDRFGTDTQYF,TGTGCCAGCATCTCGGACAGATTCGGCACAGATACGCAGTATTTT
.,TRBD2,TRBJ2-3,TRBV5-1,CASSLDGRNSDTQYF,TGCGCCAGCAGCTTAGACGGGAGGAACTCAGATACGCAGTATTTT
.,TRBD1,TRBJ1-5,TRBV15,CATISPPGQGVEQPQHF,TGTGCCACCATAAGCCCCCCGGGACAGGGAGTCGAACAGCCCCAGCATTTT
.,.,TRBJ2-7,TRBV6-5,CASSYGGNYEQYF,TGTGCCAGCAGTTACGGGGGGAACTACGAGCAGTACTTC
.,TRBD1,TRBJ1-1,TRBV7-9,CASTGQGANTEAFF,TGTGCCAGCACCGGACAGGGCGCGAACACTGAAGCTTTCTTT
.,.,TRBJ2-1,TRBV7-9,CASSLAGGLHNEQFF,TGTGCCAGCAGCTTAGCGGGGGGTCTACACAATGAGCAGTTCTTC
.,.,TRBJ2-7,TRBV28,CASSLGHLSYEQYF,TGTGCCAGCAGTTTAGGACACCTCTCCTACGAGCAGTACTTC